This record looks at one T cell receptor (beta chain) sequence and its context. The source of the sample is a study of blood T cell repertoires in COVID-19. The overall study: Donors in the United States, Italy and Spain gave samples during acute or convalescent COVID-19.

Profiling relied on immunoSEQ multiplex PCR, and the TCRdb table lists in-frame clones only, not all of them. This sample has 200,000 to 250,000 clones, with more than 75% found just once. Allocation to cohorts depended on clinical history reported by the participants. The CDR3 is 14 residues long. V dropped 4 bases and J dropped 7; count of bases not matched to a gene: 5. The V gene's germline CDR1 is KGHSH and CDR2 LQKENI. The chain carries TRBV18 and TRBJ1-5; 9 bases line up with TRBD1. The clonotype originates from a woman aged 40 to 50 with acute COVID-19. The sequencing sample was made of PBMCs or T cells enriched from blood (not recorded which). The DNA of the CDR3 is TGTGCCAGCTCACTGGGGGACAGGGTCCAGCCCCAGCATTTT. This sequence encodes CASSLGDRVQPQHF. Using reference TRBV18 and TRBJ1-5 for the parts outside the CDR3, the full variable domain is NAGVMQNPRHLVRRRGQEARLRCSPMKGHSHVYWYRQLPEEGLKFMVYLQKENIIDESGMPKERFSAEFPKEGPSILRIQQVVRGDSAAYFCASSLGDRVQPQHFGDGTRLSIL.